These 16 T cell receptor beta chains were all obtained from the same sample, sequenced in a study of control samples from healthy donors and cancer patients. Method: immunoSEQ multiplex PCR; TCRdb's copy keeps in-frame clones and lacks some. The table shows approximately 94,000 clones, with about 88% occurring only once. The sequenced sample consisted of blood. Receptors were obtained from a woman aged 50 to 60 in good health.

The chain combines TRBV4-3 with TRBJ2-1; D is unclear. CDR3 length: 17 residues. V was cut by 1 base and J by 3 bases, with 16 bases left in between. The germline V gene has CDR1 LGHNA and CDR2 YSLEER. The CDR3 coding sequence is TGCGCCAGCAGCCAAGTTTCAAAAGGATCCTACTACAATGAGCAGTTCTTC. Its translation: CASSQVSKGSYYNEQFF.

The V and J genes are TRBV5-1 and TRBJ1-2; 10 positions match TRBD1. Germline V gene data show CDR1 as SGHRS and CDR2 as YFSETQ. The V segment lost 5 bases and the J segment 8 bases; nucleotides outside the gene matches: 6. This CDR3 has 13 amino acids. CDR3 region: CASSDRGLGGYTF. In DNA, the CDR3 is TGCGCCAGCAGTGACAGGGGGCTTGGAGGCTACACCTTC.

This clone showed up just a few times. The J gene is TRBJ2-5, the V gene TRBV20-1, with 8 bases that match TRBD1. There are 14 residues in the CDR3. Germline CDR1 and CDR2: DFQATT and SNEGSKA (reference sequence). V shed 3 bases, J shed 4 bases, and the junction held 7 bases outside the gene matches. The CDR3 bases are TGCAGTGCTAGTAGGACAGGGAGAGGAGAGACCCAGTACTTC. Protein: CSASRTGRGETQYF.

The chain carries TRBV6-8 and TRBJ2-2, with D perhaps TRBD1 (5 bases). CDR1 and CDR2 (germline): MNHGY, SAAAGT. The CDR3 is 17 amino acids. V was shortened by 7 bases and J by 2 bases, with 20 bases between the two germline ends. As DNA, the CDR3 is TGTGCCAGCAATCCAGGGAAGGGTCATATTAACACCGGGGAGCTGTTTTTT. It codes for CASNPGKGHINTGELFF.

This chain uses TRBV6-2 or TRBV6-3 with TRBJ1-1; D is uncertain. Germline V gene lookup returns CDR1 MNHEY and CDR2 SVGEGT. V lost 5 bases, J lost 1 base, and 8 bases lay in between. The CDR3 spans 13 residues. Written as DNA, the CDR3 is TGTGCCAGCAGTGCACTGTCGAACACTGAAGCTTTCTTT. It encodes CASSALSNTEAFF.

The CDR3 spells CASSETAARRGYGYTF. The CDR3 DNA is TGTGCCAGCAGTGAGACGGCCGCGAGGCGAGGCTATGGCTACACCTTC. The chain carries TRBV6-1 and TRBJ1-2; no firm D call. V gave up 3 bases and J gave up 4 bases, with 18 bases separating them. Germline CDR1 reads MNHNS; CDR2 reads SASEGT. The CDR3 runs 16 residues.

The chain uses TRBV7-2 and TRBJ1-1, with 8 bases matching TRBD1. Germline CDR1 and CDR2: SGHTA and FQGNSA. The J segment lost 5 bases and the V segment lost 1 base, leaving 18 bases of the junction unmatched. This CDR3 is 19 amino acids long. As DNA, the CDR3 is TGTGCCAGCAGCTTAGTAGGCCGGACAGGGCCAGGCCGGCGGACTGAAGCTTTCTTT. Translated: CASSLVGRTGPGRRTEAFF.

The chain carries TRBV5-1 and TRBJ2-1, with D maybe TRBD2 (5 bases). V was pared by 2 bases and J by 7 bases, with 16 bases between. The CDR3 covers 15 residues. In germline, CDR1 is SGHRS, CDR2 YFSETQ. The CDR3 region has the DNA TGCGCCAGCAGCTTTACGCAGCGGAGCCGTAATGAGCAGTTCTTC. Translated, it gives CASSFTQRSRNEQFF.

This clone was recorded only once. The chain couples TRBV7-9 to TRBJ1-4; 7 nucleotides align to TRBD1. Germline CDR1 SEHNR, CDR2 FQNEAQ (reference sequence). The length of the CDR3 is 14 residues. With 5 bases clipped from V and 6 bases from J, the junction kept 6 bases outside the gene matches. As DNA, the CDR3 is TGTGCCAGCAGCCGACAGGGCGGTGATGAAAAACTGTTTTTT. The encoded protein is CASSRQGGDEKLFF.

In this sample, this clone turned up once. This chain joins TRBV7-2 and TRBJ2-1; 10 bases line up with TRBD2. The CDR3 is 16 amino acids. CDR1 SGHTA and CDR2 FQGNSA come from the germline V gene. V lost 4 bases and J lost 9; bases outside the gene matches: 12. The CDR3 DNA follows: TGTGCCAGCAGCTCCATAAGCGGGAGGGCCTCGGGTGAGCAGTTCTTC. It specifies CASSSISGRASGEQFF.

The chain couples TRBV6-2 or TRBV6-3 to TRBJ2-7; D might be TRBD1 (7 bases). The CDR3 spans 15 residues. The germline V gene encodes CDR1 MNHEY and CDR2 SVGEGT. V lost 6 bases and J lost 7, with 22 bases in between. The CDR3 DNA reads as TGTGCCAGCAGCCTAAGGGGGCAGGGAGGTGGTGAGCAGTACTTC. Residues: CASSLRGQGGGEQYF.

This chain connects TRBV27 to TRBJ1-4; TRBD1 matches at 12 bases. Germline CDR1 and CDR2: MNHEY and SMNVEV (reference sequence). V gave up 3 bases and J gave up 8 bases; unmatched junction bases: 4. The CDR3 has 15 amino acids. Written as DNA, the CDR3 is TGTGCCAGCAGTTTTGGGGACAGGGGGCGCGAAAAACTGTTTTTT. Its protein product is CASSFGDRGREKLFF.

The chain carries TRBV18 and TRBJ1-1; tentative D call: TRBD1 (6 bases). Trimming stripped 5 bases from V and 1 base from J, with 20 bases between. CDR3 length: 17 amino acids. The germline V gene has CDR1 KGHSH and CDR2 LQKENI. CDR3: CASSSVTGYGANTEAFF. Written as DNA, the CDR3 is TGTGCCAGCTCATCAGTAACAGGGTACGGAGCGAACACTGAAGCTTTCTTT.

Only a few counts were recorded for this clone. This chain links TRBV7-9 with TRBJ1-1; 8 bases line up with TRBD1. CDR1 is SEHNR and CDR2 is FQNEAQ in the germline V gene (reference sequence). The CDR3 is 13 residues long. V dropped 6 bases and J dropped 5; count of bases not matched to a gene: 5. CDR3 nucleotides: TGTGCCAGCAGTCGGACAGGGAAAACTGAAGCTTTCTTT. This translates into CASSRTGKTEAFF.

This CDR3 is CASRAGLYLGYTF. CDR3 nucleotides: TGTGCCAGCAGGGCGGGACTCTACTTGGGCTACACCTTC. The chain employs TRBV28 and TRBJ1-2; D might be TRBD1 (5 bases). The V gene's germline CDR1 is MDHEN and CDR2 SYDVKM. The CDR3 is 13 amino acids. V was shortened by 6 bases and J by 8 bases, with 16 bases between the two germline ends.

CDR3 nucleotide sequence: TGTGCCAGTAGTATTAGGGCGGGAGGGACACCGAGAGTCGGTGAGCAGTTCTTC. This gives the protein CASSIRAGGTPRVGEQFF. This rearrangement joins TRBV19 to TRBJ2-1; 9 bases are shared with TRBD2. This CDR3 region has 18 residues. Germline-derived CDR1 and CDR2 are LNHDA and SQIVND (reference sequence). The V segment lost 3 bases and the J segment 9 bases; nucleotides outside the gene matches: 18.